The 8 T cell receptor beta chains below all came from one sample that was sequenced in a study of CD8 T cells in Susac syndrome. An input of about 0.5 to 1 ug of RNA was subjected to reverse transcription using random hexamers. Each CDR3 protein gets one entry after TCRdb re-called the immunoSEQ multiplex PCR reads with MiXCR. Counted here are 90,000 to 110,000 distinct CDR3 sequences, roughly 97% occurring once; the ten biggest clones make up about 0.095%. Material: CD4+ T cells from PBMCs. Receptor source: a human donor in good health.

V and J are TRBV29-1 and TRBJ2-2, with TRBD1 matching over 12 bases. Germline lookup yields CDR1 SQVTM and CDR2 ANQGSEA. Losses at the gene ends were 7 bases for V and 6 bases for J; bases not matched to a gene: 3. The CDR3 totals 13 residues. The CDR3 reads CSGGQGAAGELFF. The CDR3, as DNA: TGCAGCGGGGGACAGGGGGCCGCCGGGGAGCTGTTTTTT.

This clonotype came up once. The V call is TRBV15, the J call TRBJ2-1; 8 bases fit TRBD2. Trimming cost V 0 bases and J 3 bases; bases outside gene matches: 4. The CDR3 loop spans 16 amino acids. Germline assignment: CDR1 LNHNV and CDR2 YYDKDF (reference sequence). CDR3 DNA sequence: TGTGCCACCAGCAGAGAAAAGGGACTAGACTACAATGAGCAGTTCTTC. It specifies CATSREKGLDYNEQFF.

This chain uses TRBV9 with TRBJ2-6; D remains unclear. This CDR3 region has 14 residues. Looked up from germline, CDR1 is SGDLS and CDR2 is YYNGEE. V was trimmed by 3 bases and J by 0 bases, leaving 4 bases between them. The chain's CDR3 is CASSGRSGANVLTF. CDR3 DNA sequence: TGTGCCAGCAGCGGGCGCTCTGGGGCCAACGTCCTGACTTTC.

The CDR3 nucleotides are TGTGCCTGGAGTGTTGGGCAGGGGGCAGATACGCAGTATTTT. Protein product: CAWSVGQGADTQYF. The genes are TRBV30 and TRBJ2-3; 7 bases map to TRBD1. The CDR3 sequence is 14 residues long. Germline loops: CDR1 GTSNPN, CDR2 SVGIG (reference sequence). Unmatched junction bases numbered 4, after V lost 0 bases and J lost 4 bases.

This chain uses TRBV4-1 with TRBJ2-5; TRBD1 agrees at 9 bases. The ends lost 4 bases at V and 5 bases at J; junction bases unmatched: 5. This CDR3 contains 14 residues. Germline loops: CDR1 MGHRA, CDR2 YSYEKL. Here the CDR3 DNA reads TGCGCCAGCAGCCGGGACAGGGCGGGGGAGACCCAGTACTTC. Encoded protein: CASSRDRAGETQYF.

The gene calls are TRBV4-3 and TRBJ1-2; no clear D gene. The CDR3 sequence is 15 residues long. Per the germline V gene, CDR1 is LGHNA and CDR2 is YSLEER. The V and J ends lost 0 bases and 4 bases respectively, with 12 bases between them. The CDR3 bases are TGCGCCAGCAGCCAAGAAGGGCAGCCTCCCTATGGCTACACCTTC. Encoded protein: CASSQEGQPPYGYTF.

The J gene is TRBJ2-3, the V gene TRBV5-1, with 10 bases identical to TRBD2. Germline CDR1 reads SGHRS; CDR2 reads YFSETQ. The CDR3 extends over 18 amino acids. With 0 bases clipped from V and 2 bases from J, the junction kept 9 bases outside the gene matches. The DNA for the CDR3 is TGCGCCAGCAGCTTGGCTCGGACTAGCGGTGAACTCACAGATACGCAGTATTTT. Amino acid sequence: CASSLARTSGELTDTQYF.

CDR3 sequence reads: CASSPGGHRGTDTQYF. CDR3 nucleotide sequence: TGTGCCAGCAGCCCTGGGGGCCATCGGGGGACAGATACGCAGTATTTT. The chain couples TRBV5-4 to TRBJ2-3; D is possibly TRBD1 or TRBD2 (6 bases each). The germline V and J ends were trimmed by 4 bases and 3 bases, with 18 bases remaining between them. The CDR3 has 16 amino acids. Germline CDR1 and CDR2: SGHNT and YYREEE (reference sequence).